Listed below are T cell receptor beta chains from one sample, sequenced in a study of radiotherapy plus CTLA-4 blockade in lung cancer. Using immunoSEQ multiplex PCR, the repertoire was profiled, and TCRdb retains in-frame clones only, with some absent. The sample includes 9,500 to 15,000 clones, 80% to 90% of them seen just once. The material sequenced was peripheral blood, taken from a patient treated with radiotherapy plus ipilimumab. These TCRs come from a human donor with non-small cell lung cancer that progressed on radiotherapy plus ipilimumab. The CDR3 runs from the conserved cysteine through the conserved F or W. The order of the fields is D gene, clone size, J gene, V gene, CDR3 DNA, CDR3 protein. The D gene is left open where the match is weak. The listing skips clone size in some rows; elsewhere it reads once, few, many or a size class.

TRBD1 | NA | TRBJ1-2 | TRBV5-4 | TGTGCCAGCAGCTTGAACAGGGGCTATGGCTACACCTTC | CASSLNRGYGYTF
NA | NA | TRBJ2-7 | TRBV10-3 | TGTGCCATCAGTGAGTCCCCCTCCTACGAGCAGTACTTC | CAISESPSYEQYF
NA | NA | TRBJ2-3 | TRBV20-1 | TGCAGTGCCCAAACCACAGATACGCAGTATTTT | CSAQTTDTQYF
NA | NA | TRBJ1-1 | TRBV9 | TGTGCCAGCGCTTCGACCATGAACACTGAAGCTTTCTTT | CASASTMNTEAFF
TRBD2 | NA | TRBJ2-4 | TRBV7-9 | TGTGCCAGCAGCCTCAAGAGCGGACTAGCGGGTCTAGCCAAAAACATTCAGTACTTC | CASSLKSGLAGLAKNIQYF
TRBD2 | NA | TRBJ2-5 | TRBV18 | TGTGCCAGCTCCCGGGGGGAACAAGAGACCCAGTACTTC | CASSRGEQETQYF
TRBD1 | NA | TRBJ1-3 | TRBV6-1 | TGTGCCAGCAGTTGGGACAGTAATGGAAACACCATATATTTT | CASSWDSNGNTIYF
NA | NA | TRBJ1-1 | TRBV19 | TGTGCCAGTAGTCCCTTGGTGTCAGCCTACATGAACACTGAAGCTTTCTTT | CASSPLVSAYMNTEAFF
TRBD1 | few | TRBJ1-2 | TRBV27 | TGTGCCAGCAGTTTAGTGGGACAGCATAACTATGGCTACACCTTC | CASSLVGQHNYGYTF
TRBD1 | few | TRBJ2-1 | TRBV5-5 | TGTGCCAGCAGCACGTCCGGGACAGGCTACAATGAGCAGTTCTTC | CASSTSGTGYNEQFF
TRBD2 | NA | TRBJ2-4 | TRBV4-3 | TGCGCCAGCAGCCAAGATCTAGCGGGCCGTCCGGTCATTCAGTACTTC | CASSQDLAGRPVIQYF
NA | NA | TRBJ1-1 | TRBV10-3 | TGTGCCATCAGTGAAGGGGGGGACACTGAAGCTTTCTTT | CAISEGGDTEAFF
NA | NA | TRBJ2-1 | TRBV6-1 | TGTGCCAGCAGTGACCCAGGGACCCCCTACAATGAGCAGTTCTTC | CASSDPGTPYNEQFF
NA | NA | TRBJ2-5 | TRBV7-2 | TGTGCCAGCAGCCCCCGCCCCCAAGAGACCCAGTACTTC | CASSPRPQETQYF
TRBD1 | NA | TRBJ2-3 | TRBV5-1 | TGCGCCAGCAGCTTGACAGGGGGTCGCGCAGATACGCAGTATTTT | CASSLTGGRADTQYF
NA | NA | TRBJ1-1 | TRBV27 | TGTGCCAGCAGTTCGCCCCCCCAGTGGGGGAAAGCTTTCTTT | CASSSPPQWGKAFF
NA | once | TRBJ2-7 | TRBV19 | TGTGCCAGTAGTATAGGCCCGTCCTACGAGCAGTACTTC | CASSIGPSYEQYF
TRBD2 | NA | TRBJ2-3 | TRBV7-9 | TGTGCCAGCAATCCGGGGACTAGCGGCCTGGGCACAGATACGCAGTATTTT | CASNPGTSGLGTDTQYF
NA | NA | TRBJ1-3 | TRBV19 | TGTGCCAGTAGTCGTGTCCCAGGGGCAACTGGAAACACCATATATTTT | CASSRVPGATGNTIYF
NA | NA | TRBJ1-1 | TRBV28 | TGTGCCAGCAGGCCAATTATGAACACTGAAGCTTTCTTT | CASRPIMNTEAFF
TRBD1 | once | TRBJ1-2 | TRBV7-6 | TGTGCCAGCAGCTTAGAGGACAGGGTCTATGGCTACACCTTC | CASSLEDRVYGYTF
NA | NA | TRBJ2-3 | TRBV13 | TGTGCCAGCAGCAAATCGGCCGGGTCATTCGGGAGTACGCAGTATTTT | CASSKSAGSFGSTQYF
NA | NA | TRBJ1-2 | TRBV7-2 | TGTGCCAGCAGCTTAGCACAGTTCTATGGCTACACCTTC | CASSLAQFYGYTF
NA | large | TRBJ1-2 | TRBV14 | TGTGCCAGCAGCCCAGTCACAGGGTGGTCCTATGGCTACACCTTC | CASSPVTGWSYGYTF
TRBD1 | NA | TRBJ2-3 | TRBV7-9 | TGTGCCAGCAGCTCAAAGCTGGGACAGGGGCCCACAGATACGCAGTATTTT | CASSSKLGQGPTDTQYF
NA | NA | TRBJ1-1 | TRBV29-1 | TGCAGCGTTGAAGAGGGCTTTGGGGCATGGGGGAACACTGAAGCTTTCTTT | CSVEEGFGAWGNTEAFF
NA | once | TRBJ1-1 | TRBV6-1 | TGTGCCAGCAGTGATAGCTCCTTCTCAGAAGCTTTCTTT | CASSDSSFSEAFF
NA | NA | TRBJ1-2 | TRBV29-1 | TGCAGCGTAGTCCTAGCTAACTATGGCTACACCTTC | CSVVLANYGYTF
NA | NA | TRBJ1-1 | TRBV4-3 | TGCGCCAGCAGCCAAGAGGATGGGTCCACTGAAGCTTTCTTT | CASSQEDGSTEAFF
TRBD2 | once | TRBJ2-7 | TRBV7-9 | TGTGCCAGCAGCCTGCGGGGGGGATCCAACGAGCAGTACTTC | CASSLRGGSNEQYF
NA | once | TRBJ2-7 | TRBV18 | TGTGCCAGCTCACCACCAAGGACAGCTTATTATTTCGGCGAGCAGTACTTC | CASSPPRTAYYFGEQYF
NA | few | TRBJ1-1 | TRBV7-3 | TGTGCCAGCAGCTTAAGGCCGGGACAAGCGGAAGCTTTCTTT | CASSLRPGQAEAFF
NA | NA | TRBJ1-1 | TRBV7-9 | TGTGCCAGCAGCTTAGAACAGAACACTGAAGCTTTCTTT | CASSLEQNTEAFF
TRBD1 | once | TRBJ2-2 | TRBV13 | TGTGCCAGCAGCCCGACAGGGGGTAACACCGGGGAGCTGTTTTTT | CASSPTGGNTGELFF
TRBD1 | NA | TRBJ1-1 | TRBV29-1 | TGCAGCGTTGCCAGGGACAGGGGGGAAGCTTTCTTT | CSVARDRGEAFF
TRBD1 | NA | TRBJ1-1 | TRBV5-1 | TGCGCCAGCAGCGTTGGACAGGGGGGGAGTGAAGCTTTCTTT | CASSVGQGGSEAFF
TRBD2 | NA | TRBJ2-1 | TRBV11-2 | TGTGCCAGCAGCTTAGTACTAGCGGGGGGCAATGAGCAGTTCTTC | CASSLVLAGGNEQFF
NA | NA | TRBJ1-2 | TRBV5-1 | TGCGCCAGCACCGACGCCGGGGCCGGCTATGGCTACACCTTC | CASTDAGAGYGYTF
NA | NA | TRBJ1-1 | TRBV14 | TGTGCCAGCACCAAGGGCGGCTATAGCTCGGGAACTTTCTTT | CASTKGGYSSGTFF
NA | NA | TRBJ1-2 | TRBV6-6 | TGTGCCAGCAGACAAGCAACAGGGTGGGGCGGGGGCTACACCTTC | CASRQATGWGGGYTF
TRBD1 | NA | TRBJ2-6 | TRBV9 | TGTGCCAGCAGCGTAGAGGGACAGGGGGCCAACGTCCTGACTTTC | CASSVEGQGANVLTF
NA | NA | TRBJ2-3 | TRBV5-4 | TGTGCCAGCAGCTTGGCCGGGTCGCAGTATTTT | CASSLAGSQYF